These T cell receptor beta chains were read from a single sample in a study of graft-versus-host responses after intestinal transplantation. No antigen has been assigned to these receptors. Generated by immunoSEQ multiplex PCR, the TCRdb table keeps only in-frame clones and is missing some. The sample has some 120,000 clones; about nine tenths are singletons. Here the sequenced sample was unstimulated CD4+ T cells sorted from spleen or lymph node cells, taken before intestinal transplant. Receptor source: a human donor who received an intestinal transplant. The conserved cysteine and the conserved F or W are not part of the CDR3 here.

>TRBV28
ASSTRDRKQETQY
>TRBV14
ASSRRDRGVEQY
>TRBV4-1
ASSQEFRGGPYNEQF
>TRBV7-9
ASSFEGDTEAF
>TRBV2
ASSPGRRSNQPQH
>TRBV28
ASTAPDEQY
>TRBV2
ASSAGTGNTIY
>TRBV27
ASSSDRYNQPQH
>TRBV30
AWRRQPIDTQY
>TRBV18
ASSKNAGTGNTEAF
>TRBV7-9
ASSPPSAREPDTQY
>TRBV5-1
ASSYGTGPETQY
>TRBV19
ASRIQGIEDEKLF
>TRBV5-1
ASSAGPNYGYT
>TRBV28
ASSSSRGDREPYEQY
>TRBV9
ASSVGLAGGVGAKNIQY
>TRBV5-4
ASSPGGLGGPYEQY
>TRBV5-4
ASSPQAGSNTEAF
>TRBV7-6
ASSGDRGLTEAF
>TRBV29-1
SADRNTGELF
>TRBV19
ASSIGGRTQAGELF
>TRBV7-2
ASSLELQGEQF
>TRBV7-8
ASSLGYRTGGRYEQY
>TRBV10-2
ATGGQGNEKLF